Following are 20 T cell receptor beta chains from one sample sequenced in a study of control samples from healthy donors and cancer patients. Profiling relied on immunoSEQ multiplex PCR, and the TCRdb table lists in-frame clones only, not all of them. This table holds over 110,000 clones, less than 90% found once. The specimen was blood. All receptors come from a woman in her twenties or thirties in good health.

Concerning this clone: This same CDR3 is encoded by further DNA sequences in the sample. The chain uses TRBV15 and TRBJ2-7; D ambiguous. Trimming removed 1 base at V and 1 base at J, with 2 bases between. Germline V CDR1 and CDR2: LNHNV, YYDKDF (reference sequence). This CDR3 has 12 residues. CDR3 bases: TGTGCCACCAGCAGAGGATCCTACGAGCAGTACTTC. Residues: CATSRGSYEQYF.

The rearrangement uses TRBV2 and TRBJ1-6; D is perhaps TRBD1 (6 bases). Deletions cut 7 bases from V and 8 bases from J, with 15 bases between. There are 14 residues in the CDR3. Germline values: CDR1 SNHLY, CDR2 FYNNEI. The CDR3 sequence is CASMRGAIDSPLHF. CDR3 coding DNA: TGTGCCAGCATGCGGGGGGCGATCGATTCACCCCTCCACTTT.

V is TRBV24-1 and J is TRBJ1-2, with 8 bases aligning to TRBD1. In germline, CDR1 is KGHDR, CDR2 SFDVKD. Trimming took 3 bases from V and 4 from J; bases not matched to a gene: 9. This CDR3 spans 16 amino acids. CDR3 loop: CATSDGPQGARYGYTF. The CDR3 bases are TGTGCCACCAGTGATGGGCCCCAGGGGGCCCGCTATGGCTACACCTTC.

This clone was seen only once. The chain uses TRBV7-9 and TRBJ1-2; D remains unclear. CDR3 length: 12 residues. The germline V gene encodes CDR1 SEHNR and CDR2 FQNEAQ (reference sequence). V was shortened by 3 bases and J by 4 bases, with 6 bases between the two germline ends. This CDR3 is CASSFQIYGYTF. The CDR3 DNA is TGTGCCAGCAGCTTCCAGATCTATGGCTACACCTTC.

The chain recombines TRBV3-1 (or the pseudogene TRBV3-2) with TRBJ1-1; a weak D match, TRBD1 (5 bases). Between the trimmed V and J ends, which lost 3 bases and 6 bases, there was a span of 23 bases. The CDR3 sequence is 17 residues long. CDR1 LGHDT and CDR2 YNNKEL come from the germline V gene (reference sequence). CDR3 DNA sequence: TGTGCCAGCAGCCACAGACAGAGTCCGATGGTCGTCCCTGAAGCTTTCTTT. Its protein is CASSHRQSPMVVPEAFF.

The chain is built from TRBV28 and TRBJ1-5; 8 bases match TRBD1. J gave up 3 bases and V 5 bases, and 6 bases lay outside the gene matches. CDR1 MDHEN and CDR2 SYDVKM come from the germline V gene. The CDR3 runs to 15 residues. In DNA form, the CDR3 reads TGTGCCAGCAGTCCAAGGGACAGGCCCAATCAGCCCCAGCATTTT. Translation gives CASSPRDRPNQPQHF.

The rearrangement uses TRBV6-5 and TRBJ1-2; maybe TRBD1 (6 bases). Trimming left V 4 bases short and J 2 bases short, with 8 bases between. This CDR3 region has 13 residues. Germline values: CDR1 MNHEY, CDR2 SVGAGI. The CDR3: CASSLGQNYGYTF. CDR3 sequence (DNA): TGTGCCAGCAGTTTAGGACAGAACTATGGCTACACCTTC.

The chain has TRBV7-2 and TRBJ1-1; TRBD1 might be the D (5 bases). Looked up from germline, CDR1 is SGHTA and CDR2 is FQGNSA. This CDR3 contains 15 residues. Trimming removed 1 base at V and 0 bases at J, with 9 bases between. The CDR3 is CASSLGGVMNTEAFF. CDR3 nucleotide sequence: TGTGCCAGCAGCTTAGGAGGGGTCATGAACACTGAAGCTTTCTTT.

The rearrangement links TRBV6-5 to TRBJ2-7; D may be TRBD1 (5 bases). CDR1 and CDR2 (germline): MNHEY, SVGAGI. The CDR3 is 15 amino acids. The V and J ends lost 7 bases and 0 bases respectively, with 16 bases between them. The CDR3 coding sequence is TGTGCCAGCACTCTGGACGCAGGGAACTCCTACGAGCAGTACTTC. Amino acid sequence: CASTLDAGNSYEQYF.

V and J are TRBV29-1 and TRBJ2-1; D is uncertain. The germline CDR1 and CDR2 sequences are SQVTM and ANQGSEA. V was shortened by 0 bases and J by 7 bases, with 7 bases between the two germline ends. The CDR3 runs to 12 residues. The CDR3 bases are TGCAGCGTTGAAGACGGTGGGAATGAGCAGTTCTTC. Its translation is CSVEDGGNEQFF.

The V gene is TRBV7-9, the J gene TRBJ2-7; D remains ambiguous. CDR3 size: 15 residues. The V and J ends lost 0 bases and 3 bases respectively, with 12 bases between them. In germline, CDR1 is SEHNR, CDR2 FQNEAQ (reference sequence). In DNA form, the CDR3 reads TGTGCCAGCAGCTTAGCGATTGGTAAAGACTACGAGCAGTACTTC. It yields the protein CASSLAIGKDYEQYF.

The chain carries TRBV19 and TRBJ2-1; D uncertain. The germline CDR1 and CDR2 sequences are LNHDA and SQIVND (reference sequence). This CDR3 spans 11 amino acids. Trimming took off 6 bases at V and 5 bases at J, with 5 bases between the two ends. The CDR3 is CASRLHNEQFF. As DNA, the CDR3 is TGTGCCAGTAGACTTCACAATGAGCAGTTCTTC.

The chain joins TRBV5-4 to TRBJ1-6, with D tentatively TRBD1 (5 bases). The V gene's germline CDR1 is SGHNT and CDR2 YYREEE (reference sequence). Deletions cut 3 bases from V and 13 bases from J, with 14 bases between. The CDR3 is 13 residues long. In DNA form, the CDR3 reads TGTGCCAGCAGCTACAGAAGAGGGGCCCCCCTCCACTTT. Amino acid sequence: CASSYRRGAPLHF.

V and J are TRBV6-5 and TRBJ2-5; 7 bases line up with TRBD1. Germline CDR1 MNHEY, CDR2 SVGAGI. V gave up 0 bases and J gave up 3 bases; unmatched junction bases: 4. This CDR3 is 15 amino acids long. CDR3 in amino acids: CASSYSDRSEETQYF. The CDR3 DNA reads TGTGCCAGCAGTTACTCGGACAGGTCCGAAGAGACCCAGTACTTC.

The chain has TRBV5-1 and TRBJ2-7; the match to TRBD1 covers 7 bases. The V and J ends lost 4 bases and 6 bases, in that order; junction bases with no gene match: 7. This CDR3 is 13 amino acids long. Germline loops: CDR1 SGHRS, CDR2 YFSETQ. CDR3 nucleotide sequence: TGCGCCAGCAGCCCCACAGGGGAAAGCGAGCAGTACTTC. Encoded protein: CASSPTGESEQYF.

The J gene is TRBJ2-1, the V gene TRBV11-2; the match to TRBD2 covers 15 bases. This CDR3 region has 16 residues. V lost 5 bases, J lost 5 bases, and 4 bases stayed unmatched. Germline V gene sequence: CDR1 SGHAT, CDR2 FQNNGV. The CDR3 nucleotides are TGTGCCAGCAGCGCCTGGACTAGCGGGAGGGACAATGAGCAGTTCTTC. Translating gives CASSAWTSGRDNEQFF.

This chain links TRBV19 with TRBJ1-3; D possibly corresponds to TRBD1 (6 bases). Germline CDR1 LNHDA, CDR2 SQIVND (reference sequence). The CDR3 covers 14 residues. Trimming left V 5 bases short and J 0 bases short, with 8 bases between. DNA for the CDR3: TGTGCCAGTAGTTCGGGGGCCTCTGGAAACACCATATATTTT. This encodes CASSSGASGNTIYF.

This chain links TRBV28 with TRBJ2-1, with 13 positions matching TRBD2. This CDR3 comprises 15 residues. The V segment lost 5 bases and the J segment 7 bases; nucleotides outside the gene matches: 5. Germline V gives CDR1 MDHEN, CDR2 SYDVKM. The CDR3 region has the DNA TGTGCCAGCAGTCCCGGACTAGCGGGAGAGAATGAGCAGTTCTTC. Protein product: CASSPGLAGENEQFF.

The chain links TRBV9 to TRBJ2-5; the D is unclear. The CDR3 contains 14 residues. V lost 1 base, J lost 2 bases, and 9 bases lay in between. Per germline, CDR1 SGDLS and CDR2 YYNGEE. CDR3 sequence: CASSVSQSQETQYF. CDR3 sequence (DNA): TGTGCCAGCAGCGTATCCCAGAGTCAAGAGACCCAGTACTTC.

For the CDR3, the DNA is TGTGCCAGCAGCTTAAACAGCGGGGATTCACCCCTCCACTTT. Translated, it gives CASSLNSGDSPLHF. V gene TRBV5-6 combines with J gene TRBJ1-6; D not certain. This CDR3 contains 14 residues. The germline V gene encodes CDR1 SGHDT and CDR2 YYEEEE. With 2 bases removed from V and 8 bases from J, the gap between germline ends came to 11 bases.